The 22 T cell receptor beta chains presented below share a single source sample, sequenced in a study of blood T cell repertoires in COVID-19. Method: immunoSEQ multiplex PCR; TCRdb's copy keeps in-frame clones and lacks some. Of some 190,000 clones listed, less than 85% are singletons. Specimen: peripheral blood. The receptors were sampled from a woman older than 75 with COVID-19, enrolled during active disease.

The V gene is TRBV29-1, the J gene TRBJ2-2; 12 nucleotides match TRBD2. Germline values: CDR1 SQVTM, CDR2 ANQGSEA. The V and J ends lost 5 bases and 4 bases, in that order; junction bases with no gene match: 2. The CDR3 consists of 14 residues. The CDR3 region is CSVQTSGGTGELFF. CDR3 nucleotide sequence: TGCAGCGTTCAGACTAGCGGGGGCACCGGGGAGCTGTTTTTT.

The CDR3 is CATSELDRGRAFF. CDR3 in DNA: TGTGCCACCAGCGAGTTGGACAGGGGTCGGGCTTTCTTT. The chain has TRBV15 and TRBJ1-1; 9 bases are a match to TRBD1. There are 13 residues in the CDR3. CDR1 and CDR2 from the germline V gene are LNHNV and YYDKDF (reference sequence). The trim removed 5 bases at V and 11 bases at J, leaving 9 bases unmatched.

The rearrangement links TRBV2 to TRBJ1-5, with 7 nucleotides matching TRBD1. The CDR3 is 15 amino acids. J lost 0 bases, V lost 6 bases, and 5 bases had no gene match. Germline loops: CDR1 SNHLY, CDR2 FYNNEI. The CDR3 here is CASSAGQASNQPQHF. The CDR3 nucleotides are TGTGCCAGCAGCGCCGGACAGGCTAGCAATCAGCCCCAGCATTTT.

The chain has TRBV7-8 and TRBJ2-5; TRBD2 matches at 14 bases. The CDR3 has 17 amino acids. Germline CDR1 is SGHVS and CDR2 is FQNEAQ. The junction had 6 bases not matched to a gene; V was cut back by 1 base and J by 5 bases. The CDR3: CASSLVAGLAGGETQYF. The CDR3 DNA follows: TGTGCCAGCAGCTTAGTCGCAGGACTAGCGGGGGGCGAGACCCAGTACTTC. Looking up the rest from reference TRBV7-8 and TRBJ2-5 gives the full variable domain: GAGVSQSPRYKVAKRGQDVALRCDPISGHVSLFWYQQALGQGPEFLTYFQNEAQLDKSGLPSDRFFAERPEGSVSTLKIQRTQQEDSAVYLCASSLVAGLAGGETQYFGPGTRLLVL.

This clone was picked up a small number of times. The chain combines TRBV15 with TRBJ2-3; no clear D. The V gene lost 6 bases and the J gene lost 5 bases, with 12 bases spanning the gap. This CDR3 comprises 13 residues. Germline V gene sequence: CDR1 LNHNV, CDR2 YYDKDF (reference sequence). The CDR3 loop is CATRDIMRDTQYF. The DNA of the CDR3 is TGTGCCACCAGAGATATTATGCGAGATACGCAGTATTTT.

V and J are TRBV12-3 or TRBV12-4 and TRBJ1-5; maybe TRBD1 (6 bases). V dropped 6 bases and J dropped 5 bases, with 11 bases sitting between them. This CDR3 comprises 13 residues. This CDR3 is CASRYREHQPQHF. The CDR3 coding sequence is TGTGCCAGCAGGTACAGGGAACATCAGCCCCAGCATTTT.

The sample holds a few counts of this clone. The DNA for the CDR3 is TGTGCCAGCAGTGAAGGGGCGAGCCTCTACGAGCAGTACTTC. This encodes CASSEGASLYEQYF. The chain couples TRBV6-1 to TRBJ2-7; D remains unclear. The CDR3 is 14 amino acids. Trimming cost V 1 base and J 3 bases, with 10 bases left between them. Per the germline V gene, CDR1 is MNHNS and CDR2 is SASEGT.

The chain links TRBV7-9 to TRBJ2-1, with TRBD1 identical over 10 bases. J was trimmed by 1 base and V by 5 bases; bases with no gene match: 8. Germline values: CDR1 SEHNR, CDR2 FQNEAQ (reference sequence). CDR3 size: 17 residues. The CDR3 coding sequence is TGTGCCAGCAGCCCAAGAAGGACAGGGGGTTCCTACAATGAGCAGTTCTTC. Its protein product is CASSPRRTGGSYNEQFF.

The chain links TRBV2 to TRBJ2-1; D possibly corresponds to TRBD1 (5 bases). Germline V gene data show CDR1 as SNHLY and CDR2 as FYNNEI. The V gene lost 7 bases and the J gene lost 2 bases, with 9 bases spanning the gap. The CDR3 is 13 amino acids. This chain's CDR3 is CASKGVAYNEQFF. CDR3 DNA: TGTGCCAGCAAAGGGGTGGCCTACAATGAGCAGTTCTTC.

The chain is built from TRBV10-3 and TRBJ1-1, with 7 bases fitting TRBD1. The length of the CDR3 is 12 residues. Germline loops: CDR1 ENHRY, CDR2 SYGVKD. V shed 10 bases and J 7 bases; nucleotides not matched to a gene: 9. The CDR3, as DNA: TGTGCCACCGCAGGAGACAGGGATGAAGCTTTCTTT. As protein: CATAGDRDEAFF.

V usage is TRBV5-1 and J usage is TRBJ2-1; maybe TRBD2 (6 bases). The CDR3 is 14 residues long. V shed 3 bases and J shed 5 bases, with 12 bases lying between them. Germline V gene lookup returns CDR1 SGHRS and CDR2 YFSETQ. The CDR3 loop reads CASSWDSQDNEQFF. DNA for the CDR3: TGCGCCAGCAGCTGGGACTCCCAAGACAATGAGCAGTTCTTC.

Only a few counts were recorded for this clone. The chain has TRBV3-1 (or the pseudogene TRBV3-2) and TRBJ2-7; D perhaps matches TRBD2 (6 bases). Trimming removed 1 base from V and 3 bases from J, with 13 bases in between. The CDR3 has 15 residues. CDR1 is LGHDT, CDR2 YNNKEL, per germline (reference sequence). Written as DNA, the CDR3 is TGTGCCAGCAGCCAAGTCGGCGGGATCGGCTACGAGCAGTACTTC. Translating gives CASSQVGGIGYEQYF.

The chain employs TRBV18 and TRBJ1-1; D possibly corresponds to TRBD1 (5 bases). CDR3 length equals 13 residues. Looked up from germline, CDR1 is KGHSH and CDR2 is LQKENI. The germline V and J ends were trimmed by 4 bases and 5 bases, with 11 bases remaining between them. CDR3 in amino acids: CASSQSGGTEAFF. The CDR3 nucleotides are TGTGCCAGCTCACAGTCGGGGGGGACTGAAGCTTTCTTT.

This clone was observed a few times. The V gene is TRBV5-1, the J gene TRBJ2-7, with 10 bases matching TRBD1. V lost 5 bases, J lost 0 bases, and 5 bases stayed unmatched. The germline V gene encodes CDR1 SGHRS and CDR2 YFSETQ. The CDR3 covers 15 residues. The CDR3 DNA reads as TGCGCCAGCAGTCGGACAGGGGGAGACTCCTACGAGCAGTACTTC. Its protein is CASSRTGGDSYEQYF. Drawing the rest from reference TRBV5-1 and TRBJ2-7, the complete variable domain is KAGVTQTPRYLIKTRGQQVTLSCSPISGHRSVSWYQQTPGQGLQFLFEYFSETQRNKGNFPGRFSGRQFSNSRSEMNVSTLELGDSALYLCASSRTGGDSYEQYFGPGTRLTVT.

This chain joins TRBV5-8 and TRBJ1-5; D gene uncertain. The CDR3 is 16 residues long. Looked up from germline, CDR1 is SGHTS and CDR2 is YDEGEE. Trimming took off 4 bases at V and 2 bases at J, with 16 bases between the two ends. DNA for the CDR3: TGTGCCAGCAGCGTGGGCGTTTCCGGTGGCAATCAGCCCCAGCATTTT. This translates into CASSVGVSGGNQPQHF.

The chain joins TRBV19 to TRBJ2-3; D is unresolved. Trimming cost V 6 bases and J 0 bases, with 7 bases left between them. Germline V lookup: CDR1 LNHDA, CDR2 SQIVND (reference sequence). This CDR3 is 13 amino acids long. CDR3 sequence (DNA): TGTGCCAGTAGCCCGACTAGCACAGATACGCAGTATTTT. This encodes CASSPTSTDTQYF.

V gene TRBV3-1 (or the pseudogene TRBV3-2) combines with J gene TRBJ1-1; D possibly corresponds to TRBD1 (5 bases). Trimming pared 0 bases from V and 5 bases from J, leaving 7 bases between. Germline lookup yields CDR1 LGHDT and CDR2 YNNKEL (reference sequence). CDR3 length: 13 amino acids. The CDR3 DNA is TGTGCCAGCAGCCAAGAACAGGAAACTGAAGCTTTCTTT. It translates to CASSQEQETEAFF.

The V and J genes are TRBV5-1 and TRBJ2-1; D gene uncertain. In germline, CDR1 is SGHRS, CDR2 YFSETQ. The length of the CDR3 is 16 residues. V was pared by 0 bases and J by 0 bases, with 10 bases between. The CDR3 protein is CASSLDPGSSYNEQFF. CDR3 nucleotides: TGCGCCAGCAGCTTGGATCCAGGAAGCTCCTACAATGAGCAGTTCTTC. The whole variable domain, remainder taken from reference TRBV5-1 and TRBJ2-1, is KAGVTQTPRYLIKTRGQQVTLSCSPISGHRSVSWYQQTPGQGLQFLFEYFSETQRNKGNFPGRFSGRQFSNSRSEMNVSTLELGDSALYLCASSLDPGSSYNEQFFGPGTRLTVL.

The rearrangement uses TRBV28 and TRBJ1-5; D is unresolved. The CDR3 has 13 amino acids. The germline V gene encodes CDR1 MDHEN and CDR2 SYDVKM. V lost 2 bases, J lost 4 bases, and 6 bases lay in between. This CDR3 reads CASSLSRNQPQHF. Written as DNA, the CDR3 is TGTGCCAGCAGTTTAAGCAGGAATCAGCCCCAGCATTTT. The full variable domain, rest sourced from reference TRBV28 and TRBJ1-5, is DVKVTQSSRYLVKRTGEKVFLECVQDMDHENMFWYRQDPGLGLRLIYFSYDVKMKEKGDIPEGYSVSREKKERFSLILESASTNQTSMYLCASSLSRNQPQHFGDGTRLSIL.

This clone was seen a single time. The rearrangement links TRBV5-1 to TRBJ1-4; 8 bases align to TRBD1. The CDR3 sequence is 14 residues long. V was pared by 4 bases and J by 2 bases, with 1 base of the junction left unmatched. Per the germline V gene, CDR1 is SGHRS and CDR2 is YFSETQ. CDR3: CASSRQGTNEKLFF. The CDR3 DNA reads as TGCGCCAGCAGCCGACAGGGGACTAATGAAAAACTGTTTTTT.

The chain combines TRBV6-5 with TRBJ1-5; maybe TRBD1 (5 bases). This CDR3 is 14 amino acids long. V was trimmed by 7 bases and J by 7 bases, leaving 17 bases between them. In germline, CDR1 is MNHEY, CDR2 SVGAGI. The CDR3 here is CASILRAGGQPQHF. The CDR3 bases are TGTGCCAGCATCCTAAGGGCCGGGGGGCAGCCCCAGCATTTT.

This clone was detected a few times. CDR3 protein: CASSSGDWDTEAFF. In DNA, the CDR3 is TGTGCCAGCTCGTCAGGGGATTGGGACACTGAAGCTTTCTTT. The V call is TRBV5-6, the J call TRBJ1-1; D perhaps matches TRBD1 (6 bases). CDR1 and CDR2 (germline): SGHDT, YYEEEE. Trimming removed 7 bases from V and 3 bases from J, with 16 bases in between. CDR3 length: 14 amino acids.